The present entry profiles one T cell receptor (beta chain) with its context. This sample stems from a study of blood T cell repertoires in COVID-19. Study-level information: Collection of acute and convalescent COVID-19 samples took place in the United States, Italy and Spain. T cells, B-cell-depleted T cells, or PBMCs supplied cDNA or gDNA.

The CDR3 sequence is 15 residues long. The V gene's germline CDR1 is MNHEY and CDR2 SVGAGI. V dropped 5 bases and J dropped 2; count of bases not matched to a gene: 8. Here immunoSEQ multiplex PCR was the method, and the copy in TCRdb shows in-frame clones only, minus some. This table has some 130,000 clones, around 88% appearing once. The V gene is TRBV6-5, the J gene TRBJ1-2; 7 bases align to TRBD1. The source material was peripheral blood. This TCR came from a man between 60 and 75 years old with COVID-19, enrolled during active disease. CDR3 DNA: TGTGCCAGCAGTCCCCCTTACAGGGGCAACTATGGCTACACCTTC. Translated, it gives CASSPPYRGNYGYTF.